Below are 6 T cell receptor beta chains sequenced from a single sample in a study of blood T cells in healthy people across ages. A second PCR of roughly 7 to 11 cycles used a sample-barcoded 5' primer and a J-beta primer mix. MiXCR was run by TCRdb on the 5' RACE reads, yielding one entry per CDR3 protein. The sample carries 270,000 or so distinct CDR3 sequences, 25% to 30% recorded once. What was sequenced was blood. The receptors come from a woman aged 70-85 years in good health.

This chain's CDR3 is CASSLGRGLEAFF. Here the CDR3 DNA reads TGTGCCAGCAGCTTAGGACGGGGACTTGAAGCTTTCTTT. The V call is TRBV5-5, the J call TRBJ1-1, with TRBD1 as a possible D gene (5 bases). CDR3 length: 13 residues. Germline V gene sequence: CDR1 SGHKS, CDR2 YYEKEE (reference sequence). The V end was cut by 2 bases, the J end by 7 bases, with 12 bases between.

V gene TRBV7-8 combines with J gene TRBJ2-2, with D maybe TRBD1 (5 bases). Germline V lookup: CDR1 SGHVS, CDR2 FQNEAQ. The length of the CDR3 is 15 residues. Deletions cut 1 base from V and 5 bases from J, with 11 bases between. CDR3 sequence (DNA): TGTGCCAGCAGCTTAGTCAGGGCCGGGACCGGGGAGCTGTTTTTT. Translating gives CASSLVRAGTGELFF. Full variable domain (outside the CDR3, taken from reference TRBV7-8 and TRBJ2-2): GAGVSQSPRYKVAKRGQDVALRCDPISGHVSLFWYQQALGQGPEFLTYFQNEAQLDKSGLPSDRFFAERPEGSVSTLKIQRTQQEDSAVYLCASSLVRAGTGELFFGEGSRLTVL.

This clonotype was detected only a few times. The chain joins TRBV29-1 to TRBJ2-7; 7 nucleotides agree with TRBD2. The V and J ends lost 5 bases and 6 bases, in that order; junction bases with no gene match: 10. The CDR3 runs to 13 residues. Germline-derived CDR1 and CDR2 are SQVTM and ANQGSEA. The CDR3 loop is CSVPTGGWGEQYF. CDR3 DNA sequence: TGCAGCGTTCCAACGGGAGGATGGGGCGAGCAGTACTTC.

The chain uses TRBV28 and TRBJ2-7; 9 positions match TRBD1. V shed 4 bases and J 3 bases; nucleotides not matched to a gene: 7. CDR1 is MDHEN, CDR2 SYDVKM, per germline. CDR3 length equals 15 residues. CDR3 protein: CASSSNPGQGYEQYF. CDR3 sequence (DNA): TGTGCCAGCAGTTCCAACCCGGGACAGGGCTACGAGCAGTACTTC.

With regard to this clonotype: This may come from a read error, since a much larger clone is one base off. The chain has TRBV7-2 and TRBJ1-1; weak D call: TRBD1 (5 bases). V was shortened by 7 bases and J by 5 bases, with 17 bases between the two germline ends. Germline lookup yields CDR1 SGHTA and CDR2 FQGNSA. This CDR3 is 14 amino acids long. The DNA of the CDR3 is TGTGCCAGCAAGAGGGCGGGGACCGTAACTGAAGCTTTCTTT. This encodes CASKRAGTVTEAFF.

The chain employs TRBV19 and TRBJ2-5; D gene unclear. Trimming removed 3 bases at V and 4 bases at J, with 12 bases between. This CDR3 region has 14 residues. Germline CDR1 LNHDA, CDR2 SQIVND (reference sequence). CDR3 amino acids: CASSMKEGSETQYF. For the CDR3, the DNA is TGTGCCAGTAGTATGAAGGAAGGTTCAGAGACCCAGTACTTC. Drawing the rest from reference TRBV19 and TRBJ2-5, the complete variable domain is DGGITQSPKYLFRKEGQNVTLSCEQNLNHDAMYWYRQDPGQGLRLIYYSQIVNDFQKGDIAEGYSVSREKKESFPLTVTSAQKNPTAFYLCASSMKEGSETQYFGPGTRLLVL.